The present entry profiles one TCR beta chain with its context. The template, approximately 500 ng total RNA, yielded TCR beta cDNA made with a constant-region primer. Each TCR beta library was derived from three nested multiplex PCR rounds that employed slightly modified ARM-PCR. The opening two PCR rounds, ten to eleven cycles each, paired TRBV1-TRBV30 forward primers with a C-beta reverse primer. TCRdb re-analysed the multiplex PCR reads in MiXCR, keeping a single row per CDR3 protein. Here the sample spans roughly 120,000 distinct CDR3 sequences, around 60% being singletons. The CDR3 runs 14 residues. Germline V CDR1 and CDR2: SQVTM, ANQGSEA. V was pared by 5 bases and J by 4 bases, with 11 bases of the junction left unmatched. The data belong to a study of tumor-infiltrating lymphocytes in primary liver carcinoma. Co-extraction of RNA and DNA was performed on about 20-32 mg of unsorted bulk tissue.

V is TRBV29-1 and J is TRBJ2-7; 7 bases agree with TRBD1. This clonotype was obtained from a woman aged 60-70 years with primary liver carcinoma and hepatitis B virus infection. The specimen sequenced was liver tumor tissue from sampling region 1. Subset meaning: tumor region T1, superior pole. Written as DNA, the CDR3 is TGCAGCGTTAAAGGGACAGATGGCTCTTACGAGCAGTACTTC. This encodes CSVKGTDGSYEQYF.